The clone carrying this T cell receptor beta chain was counted only a few times. The CDR3 length is 14 residues. Trimming stripped 5 bases from V and 3 bases from J, with 14 bases between. Germline-derived CDR1 and CDR2 are SGHTA and FQGNSA. This specimen comes from a study of blood T cell repertoires in COVID-19. Profiling relied on immunoSEQ multiplex PCR, and the TCRdb table lists in-frame clones only, not all of them. The top ten clones hold under 3% of a sample with 200,000 to 300,000 clones, around 90% of them seen once. This receptor was taken from a person aged 18 to 29 with COVID-19, enrolled during active disease. The rearrangement uses TRBV7-2 and TRBJ2-7, with a weak D call TRBD2 (6 bases). What was sequenced was peripheral blood. The CDR3, as DNA: TGTGCCAGCAGCGGGGCGGGAACCATCTACGAGCAGTACTTC. Its translation is CASSGAGTIYEQYF.